One and the same sample provided the 11 T cell receptor beta chains below, sequenced in a study of shared clonotypes between healthy human individuals. Method: immunoSEQ multiplex PCR; TCRdb's copy keeps in-frame clones and lacks some. The table records more than 2 million clones, 85% to 95% of them present only once. Sequenced: naive CD4+ T cells sorted from blood. Subset described: CD45RA+ positively selected. Every receptor here comes from a man between 18 and 35 years old in good health.

For this clone: Mismatch with germline at one junction end may stem from a read error. V usage is TRBV7-7 and J usage is TRBJ2-7; 8 nucleotides agree with TRBD1. The CDR3 has 13 residues. Per germline, CDR1 SSHAT and CDR2 FNYEAQ (reference sequence). This chain's CDR3 is CASSSQGVGEQYF. CDR3 DNA: TGTGCTAGCAGCTCACAGGGGGTGGGGGAGCAGTACTTC.

This clone was recorded once. The J gene is TRBJ1-6, the V gene TRBV27, with 9 bases fitting TRBD1. The V gene's germline CDR1 is MNHEY and CDR2 SMNVEV (reference sequence). The CDR3 has 16 residues. The junction had 4 bases not matched to a gene; V was cut back by 0 bases and J by 7 bases. This CDR3 is CASSLSTGGGNSPLHF. The CDR3 DNA reads TGTGCCAGCAGTTTATCAACAGGGGGCGGGAATTCACCCCTCCACTTT.

The rearrangement uses TRBV27 and TRBJ2-7; D is ambiguous. The CDR3 totals 14 residues. V was trimmed by 5 bases and J by 2 bases, leaving 13 bases between them. Germline-derived CDR1 and CDR2 are MNHEY and SMNVEV (reference sequence). CDR3 residues: CASSPAQPPYEQYF. As DNA, the CDR3 is TGTGCCAGCAGTCCAGCCCAGCCCCCCTACGAGCAGTACTTC.

The rearrangement links TRBV11-2 to TRBJ2-2, with 9 bases identical to TRBD1. The junction had 5 bases not matched to a gene; V was cut back by 3 bases and J by 3 bases. This CDR3 is 16 amino acids long. Germline V gene lookup returns CDR1 SGHAT and CDR2 FQNNGV. The CDR3 reads CASSFGDRVDTGELFF. CDR3 bases: TGTGCCAGCAGCTTTGGGGACAGGGTTGACACCGGGGAGCTGTTTTTT. Full variable domain (remainder filled in from reference TRBV11-2 and TRBJ2-2): EAGVAQSPRYKIIEKRQSVAFWCNPISGHATLYWYQQILGQGPKLLIQFQNNGVVDDSQLPKDRFSAERLKGVDSTLKIQPAKLEDSAVYLCASSFGDRVDTGELFFGEGSRLTVL.

In its sample, this clone was seen once. This chain joins TRBV28 and TRBJ2-3; D is perhaps TRBD1 or TRBD2 (5 bases each). The ends were cut back, 2 bases at V and 4 bases at J, with 10 bases in the middle. Germline V gives CDR1 MDHEN, CDR2 SYDVKM. The CDR3 loop spans 14 amino acids. CDR3: CASSLGGGADTQYF. The CDR3 region has the DNA TGTGCCAGCAGTTTAGGGGGTGGGGCAGATACGCAGTATTTT.

The rearrangement joins TRBV5-4 to TRBJ1-1; D remains unclear. Germline V gene lookup returns CDR1 SGHNT and CDR2 YYREEE (reference sequence). This CDR3 is built from 14 residues. The V gene lost 0 bases and the J gene lost 4 bases, with 10 bases spanning the gap. CDR3 in amino acids: CASSLDTGPTEAFF. The CDR3 region has the DNA TGTGCCAGCAGCTTGGATACGGGTCCCACTGAAGCTTTCTTT.

The V call is TRBV2, the J call TRBJ2-7; maybe TRBD1 (6 bases). The V gene lost 7 bases and the J gene lost 2 bases, with 15 bases spanning the gap. The CDR3 contains 14 residues. Per the germline V gene, CDR1 is SNHLY and CDR2 is FYNNEI. CDR3 residues: CASKRQAETYEQYF. The CDR3 DNA is TGTGCCAGCAAGAGACAGGCGGAGACCTACGAGCAGTACTTC.

V and J are TRBV6-5 and TRBJ2-2; no firm D call. Between the trimmed V and J ends, which lost 6 bases and 1 base, there was a span of 12 bases. Germline V gives CDR1 MNHEY, CDR2 SVGAGI. The CDR3 has 15 amino acids. DNA of the CDR3: TGTGCCAGCAGCCTATTGACACAGAACACCGGGGAGCTGTTTTTT. This sequence encodes CASSLLTQNTGELFF.

The V gene is TRBV6-6, the J gene TRBJ1-1; 9 bases agree with TRBD1. The CDR3 has 16 amino acids. Germline V gene lookup returns CDR1 MNHNY and CDR2 SVGAGI (reference sequence). V lost 2 bases, J lost 3 bases, and 7 bases stayed unmatched. This CDR3 reads CASSYKSGQGDTEAFF. The CDR3 DNA reads TGTGCCAGCAGTTACAAGTCGGGACAGGGTGACACTGAAGCTTTCTTT.

Of note for this clone: This CDR3 is also generated by other DNA sequences in the sample. CDR3 protein: CAWSVGGTSTDTQYF. DNA for the CDR3: TGTGCCTGGAGTGTTGGGGGAACTAGCACAGATACGCAGTATTTT. The gene calls are TRBV30 and TRBJ2-3; TRBD1 or TRBD2 may be the D gene (5 bases each). CDR3 length: 15 residues. Germline CDR1 and CDR2: GTSNPN and SVGIG (reference sequence). V was clipped by 0 bases and J by 0 bases, with 10 bases between them. The complete variable domain, with remaining parts taken from reference TRBV30 and TRBJ2-3, reads SQTIHQWPATLVQPVGSPLSLECTVEGTSNPNLYWYRQAAGRGLQLLFYSVGIGQISSEVPQNLSASRPQDRQFILSSKKLLLSDSGFYLCAWSVGGTSTDTQYFGPGTRLTVL.

The rearrangement uses TRBV2 and TRBJ1-6; possible D gene TRBD1, 5 bases. This CDR3 spans 15 amino acids. The V gene's germline CDR1 is SNHLY and CDR2 FYNNEI. The ends were cut back, 6 bases at V and 8 bases at J, with 17 bases in the middle. CDR3 loop: CASRGTAAIDSPLHF. CDR3 nucleotides: TGTGCCAGCAGGGGGACGGCGGCCATAGATTCACCCCTCCACTTT.